The sequence of this TCR beta chain was determined in a study of regulatory T cells in long-lasting Graves disease (dated by TCRdb to the early 2020s). Turning to the overall study: Persistent Graves' disease was defined as persistently positive TSH receptor autoantibodies together with antithyroid drug treatment for over 5 years. Peripheral blood TCR sequencing and RNA sequencing compared persistent Graves' disease patients with newly diagnosed Graves' disease patients. The study took place in China and was registered as a clinical trial. A total of about 33 samples underwent TCR sequencing, from around 13 patients with persistent Graves' disease and 20 or so patients with newly diagnosed Graves' disease. In the clinical cohort, patients with persistent Graves' disease had used antithyroid drugs for an average of roughly 10 years. The study at large found these results: The authors noted that the small sample size was a limitation that may lower accuracy. Sequencing and analysis were limited to the TCR beta chain. The study examined only peripheral blood because the primary lesion, thyroid tissue, could not be accessed. Persistent patients shared more public clonotypes among themselves (2,741) than newly diagnosed patients did (over 950). TRBV28, TRBJ1-2 and TRBJ2-5 were preferentially used in persistent disease, while TRBV20-1 and TRBJ2-1 were favored in newly diagnosed disease. Compared with newly diagnosed patients, patients with persistent Graves' disease had lower TCR Shannon entropy and fewer highly expanded clones, which suggests clonal expansion.

This sample's time point label indicates: persistent/refractory GD, antithyroid drugs over 5 years with positive TRAb. RNA was extracted from PBMCs in TRIzol for both TCR sequencing and RNA sequencing. The diagnosis of Graves' disease was made according to American Thyroid Association guidelines. Recruitment of patients was carried out at an endocrinology department in Xi'an, China. Each patient gave approximately 10 milliliters of peripheral blood, collected in an EDTA anticoagulant tube. PBMCs were isolated by Ficoll Paque Plus density gradient separation without further T cell sorting. An Agilent 2100 Bioanalyzer and agarose gel were used to assess RNA quality, and a NanoDrop 2000 was used to measure RNA concentration. The library was obtained by multiplex PCR. Sequencing relied on an Illumina HiSeq 4000. TCR beta libraries were built with iRepertoire HTBI primers and Arm-PCR amplification of CDR3 regions. Gel purification was performed on PCR products prior to sequencing. From the authors' description of their analysis: Gene usage analysis of CDR3 amino acid clonotypes used the approximately 62 TRBV and 11 to 15 TRBJ segments found across samples. COPE and FqMerger were used to merge filtered high-quality paired reads into contigs. BLAST was used to align contigs to IMGT TRBV, TRBD and TRBJ reference genes, with CDR3 defined following IMGT. Clonotypes above 0.1% frequency were classified as highly expanded clones. Shannon entropy served as the measure of repertoire diversity, while the Gini coefficient captured V-J evenness. Public clonotypes were defined as clonotypes shared by more than one individual. Clones were called with MiXCR by TCRdb after fastp trimmed the public reads at Q25, and only in-frame beta chains were retained. Entries are consolidated by CDR3 protein sequence, retaining the most common genes and DNA. The V and J calls follow TCRdb's processing rather than the paper's. A total of about 470,000 distinct CDR3 sequences appear in this sample, more than 20% of them only once. The ten largest clones capture about 7.8% of the sample.

Based on the germline V gene (reference sequence), the CDR1 and CDR2 sequences are MNHEY and SMNVEV. The CDR3 sequence holds 16 residues, the cysteine and phenylalanine included. The read is trimmed to its CDR3 DNA, 48 bases read in frame from base 1. V loses 8 bases of germline sequence and J loses 5 bases, and the interval between the two ends is 24 bases. This clonotype was seen at least ten times. Its antigen has not been determined. Per-base quality was not reported, and no clone a single base away is much larger than it. This receptor was taken from a female donor with Graves disease. The sequence is built from TRBV27 and TRBJ2-5; a weak D assignment points to TRBD2 (5 bases agree). The sample consisted of peripheral blood mononuclear cells (PBMCs), taken when the disease was refractory, from a patient treated with antithyroid drugs. The CDR3 reads CASATTPRAAMETQYF. The DNA sequence reads TGTGCCAGCGCCACGACTCCGCGGGCGGCTATGGAGACCCAGTACTTC.